This entry lists 25 T cell receptor beta chains sequenced from one sample in a study of blood T cell repertoires in COVID-19. Data came from immunoSEQ multiplex PCR; TCRdb stores just in-frame clones and leaves some out. This sample yields some 130,000 clones, of which around 89% are seen a single time; 10% belongs to the top ten. Source material: peripheral blood. These receptor sequences come from a man between 50 and 59 years old with acute or convalescent COVID-19.

The chain has TRBV12-3 or TRBV12-4 and TRBJ1-1; D is uncertain. This CDR3 is 13 amino acids long. Trimming shortened V by 3 bases and J by 6 bases, and 11 bases separated the two germline ends. The CDR3 reads CASSFMRDSEAFF. CDR3 DNA sequence: TGTGCCAGCAGTTTCATGAGGGATTCTGAAGCTTTCTTT.

V gene TRBV7-2 combines with J gene TRBJ1-5; 8 nucleotides line up with TRBD1. Losses at the gene ends were 1 base for V and 10 bases for J; bases not matched to a gene: 6. CDR1 is SGHTA and CDR2 is FQGNSA in the germline V gene. CDR3 length: 14 amino acids. The CDR3 reads CASSLDRGSDPQHF. As DNA, the CDR3 is TGTGCCAGCAGCTTAGACAGGGGGTCTGATCCCCAGCATTTT.

This chain joins TRBV5-6 and TRBJ1-2; D gene ambiguous. Germline V gene lookup returns CDR1 SGHDT and CDR2 YYEEEE. V was cut by 2 bases and J by 0 bases, with 17 bases left in between. The CDR3 consists of 17 residues. The CDR3 DNA reads as TGTGCCAGCAGCTTCTTTACCGAGGACTGGCCTAACTATGGCTACACCTTC. Translated, it gives CASSFFTEDWPNYGYTF.

The chain joins TRBV7-9 to TRBJ2-7; no firm D call. This CDR3 region has 14 residues. Trimming pared 5 bases from V and 2 bases from J, leaving 13 bases between. The germline CDR1 and CDR2 sequences are SEHNR and FQNEAQ (reference sequence). The CDR3 here is CASSPGWQPYEQYF. CDR3 coding DNA: TGTGCCAGCAGCCCCGGGTGGCAGCCCTACGAGCAGTACTTC.

The chain joins TRBV9 to TRBJ1-1, with D possibly TRBD1 on 6 matching bases. Germline V lookup: CDR1 SGDLS, CDR2 YYNGEE. The ends were cut back, 1 base at V and 6 bases at J, with 25 bases in the middle. CDR3 length: 18 amino acids. DNA for the CDR3: TGTGCCAGCAGCGTAACGGCCGGGTGGGGCAGGGGACCACCTGAAGCTTTCTTT. Translation: CASSVTAGWGRGPPEAFF. Complete variable domain (other parts from reference TRBV9 and TRBJ1-1): DSGVTQTPKHLITATGQRVTLRCSPRSGDLSVYWYQQSLDQGLQFLIQYYNGEERAKGNILERFSAQQFPDLHSELNLSSLELGDSALYFCASSVTAGWGRGPPEAFFGQGTRLTVV.

This rearrangement joins TRBV6-5 to TRBJ1-2; D gene unclear. This CDR3 comprises 15 residues. The V and J ends lost 2 bases and 4 bases respectively, with 14 bases between them. Germline V gives CDR1 MNHEY, CDR2 SVGAGI. CDR3 region: CASSYMPGGLYGYTF. Here the CDR3 DNA reads TGTGCCAGCAGTTACATGCCAGGAGGGCTCTATGGCTACACCTTC.

The chain employs TRBV15 and TRBJ1-4; no clear D. The CDR3 extends over 17 amino acids. Trimming stripped 1 base from V and 5 bases from J, with 17 bases between. Germline CDR1 and CDR2: LNHNV and YYDKDF (reference sequence). CDR3 nucleotide sequence: TGTGCCACCAGCAGAGCCTCTTCGACTGTTCTGAATGAAAAACTGTTTTTT. Translated, it gives CATSRASSTVLNEKLFF.

The V and J genes are TRBV6-5 and TRBJ2-7; a weak D match, TRBD1 (5 bases). This CDR3 has 13 residues. The germline V gene has CDR1 MNHEY and CDR2 SVGAGI. Trimming took off 8 bases at V and 1 base at J, with 12 bases between the two ends. The CDR3 sequence is CASGADPSYEQYF. CDR3 coding DNA: TGTGCCAGCGGGGCAGACCCGTCCTACGAGCAGTACTTC.

The chain joins TRBV6-1 to TRBJ1-1, with D tentatively TRBD1 (5 bases). From germline, CDR1 is MNHNS and CDR2 SASEGT. The CDR3 is made up of 17 amino acids. Trimming cost V 4 bases and J 4 bases, with 22 bases left between them. In DNA form, the CDR3 reads TGTGCCAGCAGTGGGCTCAAGGCGGGGACGTTCGGCACTGAAGCTTTCTTT. This translates into CASSGLKAGTFGTEAFF.

This clone showed up just a few times. V gene TRBV18 combines with J gene TRBJ1-1; D is uncertain. CDR1 is KGHSH and CDR2 is LQKENI in the germline V gene. V was shortened by 1 base and J by 0 bases, with 9 bases between the two germline ends. This CDR3 is 15 amino acids long. Here the CDR3 reads CASSPLASLNTEAFF. The CDR3 DNA reads as TGTGCCAGCTCACCACTAGCCAGTTTGAACACTGAAGCTTTCTTT.

This clone occurred once. The chain employs TRBV5-1 and TRBJ2-7; D is perhaps TRBD1 (6 bases). The CDR3 has 14 amino acids. With 0 bases removed from V and 5 bases from J, the gap between germline ends came to 12 bases. CDR1 and CDR2 (germline): SGHRS, YFSETQ. The CDR3 DNA is TGCGCCAGCAGCTTGGGGACAGCCTTTGACGAGCAGTACTTC. Translating it yields CASSLGTAFDEQYF.

The chain's CDR3 is CASSIVVGQISYTF. CDR3 nucleotide sequence: TGTGCCAGTAGTATAGTGGTGGGACAGATCAGCTACACCTTC. The chain recombines TRBV19 with TRBJ1-2; 7 nucleotides align to TRBD1. V lost 1 base to trimming and J lost 9 bases; unmatched junction nucleotides: 8. The CDR3 loop spans 14 amino acids. Germline V gives CDR1 LNHDA, CDR2 SQIVND (reference sequence).

This rearrangement joins TRBV5-8 to TRBJ1-4, with TRBD1 matching over 8 bases. Unmatched junction bases numbered 6, after V lost 3 bases and J lost 8 bases. Germline CDR1 reads SGHTS; CDR2 reads YDEGEE. The CDR3 is made up of 14 amino acids. CDR3 DNA: TGTGCCAGCAGCTCGGACAGGGCTCCGGAAAAACTGTTTTTT. Protein: CASSSDRAPEKLFF.

This rearrangement joins TRBV19 to TRBJ1-2; tentative D call: TRBD1 (6 bases). Germline V CDR1 and CDR2: LNHDA, SQIVND (reference sequence). The CDR3 sequence is 13 residues long. The V gene lost 5 bases and the J gene lost 4 bases, with 11 bases spanning the gap. The CDR3 DNA follows: TGTGCCAGTAGTCGGGACAACAGCTATGGCTACACCTTC. Protein product: CASSRDNSYGYTF. Full variable domain (rest looked up from reference TRBV19 and TRBJ1-2): DGGITQSPKYLFRKEGQNVTLSCEQNLNHDAMYWYRQDPGQGLRLIYYSQIVNDFQKGDIAEGYSVSREKKESFPLTVTSAQKNPTAFYLCASSRDNSYGYTFGSGTRLTVV.

For this clone: A read error may account for a junction end that differs from germline. The chain has TRBV6-6 and TRBJ2-6; the D gene is possibly TRBD1 (6 bases). Germline CDR1 is MNHNY and CDR2 is SVGAGI (reference sequence). This CDR3 has 15 residues. CDR3: CAGRAGATGANVLTF. For the CDR3, the DNA is TGCGCGGGTCGGGCAGGGGCGACTGGGGCCAACGTCCTGACTTTC.

This sequence joins TRBV30 and TRBJ1-2, with D possibly matching TRBD1 (5 bases). CDR1 is GTSNPN and CDR2 is SVGIG in the germline V gene (reference sequence). Trimming pared 6 bases from V and 5 bases from J, leaving 10 bases between. The CDR3 has 11 residues. The CDR3 nucleotides are TGTGCCTGTCAGGGTGGGTATGGCTACACCTTC. This sequence encodes CACQGGYGYTF.

There are a few counts of this clone. The CDR3, as DNA: TGTGCCAGCAGACCCTCGTCACAGGGAGCGATGGGCTACACCTTC. Amino acid sequence: CASRPSSQGAMGYTF. This sequence joins TRBV2 and TRBJ1-2; D is possibly TRBD1 (6 bases). Trimming removed 6 bases from V and 8 bases from J, with 22 bases in between. This CDR3 is 15 amino acids long. Per germline, CDR1 SNHLY and CDR2 FYNNEI.

On this clone: Mismatch with germline at one junction end may stem from a read error. V and J are TRBV2 and TRBJ2-5, with D maybe TRBD2 (6 bases). The CDR3 runs to 14 residues. The germline V gene encodes CDR1 SNHLY and CDR2 FYNNEI. CDR3 sequence reads: CATNRDGRREAQYF. CDR3 coding DNA: TGTGCCACCAACCGGGACGGGAGAAGAGAGGCCCAGTACTTC.

The gene calls are TRBV3-1 (or the pseudogene TRBV3-2) and TRBJ1-1; D gene unclear. Germline V gives CDR1 LGHDT, CDR2 YNNKEL (reference sequence). The ends were cut back, 4 bases at V and 4 bases at J, with 7 bases in the middle. The CDR3 sequence is 12 residues long. The CDR3 DNA is TGTGCCAGCAGCCCTAGGAGCACTGAAGCTTTCTTT. It translates to CASSPRSTEAFF.

The chain carries TRBV30 and TRBJ1-5; 9 positions match TRBD1. The junction had 13 bases not matched to a gene; V was cut back by 1 base and J by 6 bases. This CDR3 is built from 17 residues. Germline V gene lookup returns CDR1 GTSNPN and CDR2 SVGIG (reference sequence). The CDR3: CAWSAGLRTGGRQPQHF. The CDR3 nucleotides are TGTGCCTGGAGTGCCGGACTCAGAACAGGGGGCCGTCAGCCCCAGCATTTT.

The CDR3 sequence: CAISESFQPQHF. CDR3 nucleotide sequence: TGTGCCATCAGTGAGTCCTTTCAGCCCCAGCATTTT. This chain links TRBV10-3 with TRBJ1-5; no firm D call. The CDR3 is 12 residues long. Trimming stripped 0 bases from V and 6 bases from J, with 3 bases between. The germline V gene has CDR1 ENHRY and CDR2 SYGVKD.

The V call is TRBV6-5, the J call TRBJ1-6; D is possibly TRBD1 (5 bases). This CDR3 has 13 amino acids. CDR1 and CDR2 (germline): MNHEY, SVGAGI. Trimming took 7 bases from V and 10 from J, leaving 14 bases between them. The CDR3 DNA is TGTGCCAGCACCAACCAGGGTTTATCACCCCTCCACTTT. Protein: CASTNQGLSPLHF.

V gene TRBV19 combines with J gene TRBJ1-2; TRBD1 agrees at 7 bases. This CDR3 region has 16 residues. CDR1 and CDR2 (germline): LNHDA, SQIVND (reference sequence). V shed 4 bases and J 6 bases; nucleotides not matched to a gene: 14. CDR3 amino acids: CASSKGGGGQKNGYTF. DNA of the CDR3: TGTGCCAGTAGTAAAGGGGGCGGTGGACAGAAAAATGGCTACACCTTC.

The chain combines TRBV11-2 with TRBJ2-1; 7 bases agree with TRBD2. Trimming at V came to 5 bases and at J to 7 bases, leaving 8 bases not matched to a gene. The germline CDR1 and CDR2 sequences are SGHAT and FQNNGV. The CDR3 spans 14 residues. CDR3 nucleotides: TGTGCCAGCAGCCCGGTTGGGGGGGATAATGAGCAGTTCTTC. The encoded protein is CASSPVGGDNEQFF.

The V and J genes are TRBV18 and TRBJ2-7; 14 bases map to TRBD2. V shed 4 bases, J shed 4 bases, and the junction held 15 bases outside the gene matches. Germline values: CDR1 KGHSH, CDR2 LQKENI. The CDR3 is 19 amino acids. CDR3 coding DNA: TGTGCCAGCTCACTCCTTGGACTAGCGGGGGGACCACTAACTTACGAGCAGTACTTC. Encoded protein: CASSLLGLAGGPLTYEQYF. Full variable domain (missing parts from reference TRBV18 and TRBJ2-7): NAGVMQNPRHLVRRRGQEARLRCSPMKGHSHVYWYRQLPEEGLKFMVYLQKENIIDESGMPKERFSAEFPKEGPSILRIQQVVRGDSAAYFCASSLLGLAGGPLTYEQYFGPGTRLTVT.